This TCR beta chain stems from a study of CD8 T cells in ankylosing spondylitis. Study-wide results and caveats: In peripheral blood, disease-linked CD8+ clones occurred at relatively low frequencies. Blood from ankylosing spondylitis patients appeared to carry a characteristic roughly 8-variant TCR beta motif. Disease-linked clones reportedly showed significant enrichment in matched ankylosing spondylitis synovial fluid. In synovial fluid and blood from reactive arthritis, some motif variants were previously reported.

The CDR3 is made up of 16 amino acids. The ends lost 6 bases at V and 4 bases at J; junction bases unmatched: 6. This clonotype was counted ten times or more. Its target is unknown. A quantitative 5'-RACE method, one with molecular barcodes, was used to make TCR beta libraries. One entry per CDR3 protein results from TCRdb running MiXCR on the 5' RACE reads. The sample lists 200,000 to 250,000 distinct CDR3 sequences; 7.3% were seen once. Sequencing was carried out using blood, either unsorted or a sorted T cell fraction (not recorded which). This chain links TRBV12-3 or TRBV12-4 with TRBJ2-1; 13 bases match TRBD2. The origin of this receptor is a male donor with ankylosing spondylitis. The CDR3: CASSTPGLAGYNEQFF. CDR3 nucleotides: TGTGCCAGCAGCACACCGGGACTAGCGGGATACAATGAGCAGTTCTTC.